This TCR beta chain was captured by sequencing in a study of cytomegalovirus exposure and HLA in healthy donors. On the study more broadly: Most donors, roughly 82% of 350 to 450 genotyped, fell in the Caucasian-associated ancestry cluster.

PCR was performed using 60 Vbeta and 13 Jbeta primers. Sequenced by immunoSEQ multiplex PCR; TCRdb stores in-frame clones only, minus some. The data hold some 120,000 clones, with less than 80% observed a single time. Findings and limits, study-wide: Later on, an analysis tied over 15,000 TCR beta sequences to HLA alleles at 0.05 false discovery rate. Most observed TCR sequences were rare, whereas some public TCRs were detected in many donors. An assumption of roughly uniform sequencing depth across donors underlay the presence/absence analyses.

On this clone: Its antigen is unidentified.

Sequenced: PBMCs. This TCR was recovered from a man aged 40-50 years in good health and CMV-seropositive.

The CDR3 loop reads CASSLRTSGGAADTQYF. In DNA, the CDR3 is TGTGCCAGCAGTCTCCGGACTAGCGGGGGGGCTGCAGATACGCAGTATTTT. V and J are TRBV27 and TRBJ2-3; 15 bases agree with TRBD2. Germline CDR1 and CDR2: MNHEY and SMNVEV (reference sequence). The V segment lost 5 bases and the J segment 4 bases; nucleotides outside the gene matches: 7. The CDR3 contains 17 residues.